The source of this T cell receptor (beta chain) is a study of vaccination and CD4 T cells after COVID-19. For the study at large: Samples were taken after vaccination, a median of approximately 73 days after dose two, with a range of 14 to 241. Overlapping SARS-CoV-2, HCoV-NL63, HCoV-OC43 and HCoV-229E spike peptides were used to stimulate cells.

CDR1 is MNHNS and CDR2 is SASEGT in the germline V gene. The CDR3 spans 14 residues. V was shortened by 4 bases and J by 4 bases, with 13 bases between the two germline ends. Of note for this clonotype: The antigen is not known.

Sample treatment: roughly 10-day PBMC culture with coronavirus spike peptide pools or control peptides (ViraFEST assay). ViraFEST sequenced TCRs after peptide-pool expansion of antigen-specific T cells. PCR positivity was dated March to December 2020, before US Alpha, Beta and Delta variants. Cultured CD4+ T cell DNA was sequenced using the Oncomine TCR Beta short-read assay. Via MiXCR, TCRdb re-called the PCR reads, giving one row per CDR3 protein. The sample holds 9,500 to 15,000 distinct CDR3 sequences, 50% seen once. What was sequenced was CD4+ T cells from blood, cultured in vitro. V is TRBV6-1 and J is TRBJ1-1; no firm D call. This clonotype was obtained from a human donor who had recovered from COVID-19. The CDR3 region has the DNA TGTGCCAGCAGTGCAGAGGGTCTGAGCACTGAAGCTTTCTTT. Translation: CASSAEGLSTEAFF.